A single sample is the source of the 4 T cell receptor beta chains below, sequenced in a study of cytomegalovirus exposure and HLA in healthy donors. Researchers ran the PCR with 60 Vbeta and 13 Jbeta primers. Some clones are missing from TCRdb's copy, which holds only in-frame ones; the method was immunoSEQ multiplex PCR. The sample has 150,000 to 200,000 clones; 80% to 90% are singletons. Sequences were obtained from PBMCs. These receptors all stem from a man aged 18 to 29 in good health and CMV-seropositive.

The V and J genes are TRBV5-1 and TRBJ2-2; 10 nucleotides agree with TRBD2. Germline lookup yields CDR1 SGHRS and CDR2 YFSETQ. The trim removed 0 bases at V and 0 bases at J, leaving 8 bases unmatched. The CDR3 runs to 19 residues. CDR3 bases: TGCGCCAGCAGCTTGGCGGCTAGCGGGGGCCCAACGAACACCGGGGAGCTGTTTTTT. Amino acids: CASSLAASGGPTNTGELFF. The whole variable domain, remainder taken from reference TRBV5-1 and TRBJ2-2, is KAGVTQTPRYLIKTRGQQVTLSCSPISGHRSVSWYQQTPGQGLQFLFEYFSETQRNKGNFPGRFSGRQFSNSRSEMNVSTLELGDSALYLCASSLAASGGPTNTGELFFGEGSRLTVL.

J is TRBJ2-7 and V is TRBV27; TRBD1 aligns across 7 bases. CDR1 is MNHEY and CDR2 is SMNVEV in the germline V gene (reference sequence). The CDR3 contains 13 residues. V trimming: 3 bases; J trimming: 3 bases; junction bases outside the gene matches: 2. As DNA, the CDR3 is TGTGCCAGCAGTTTTAACAGGGGCTACGAGCAGTACTTC. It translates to CASSFNRGYEQYF.

CDR3: CASSRGTAGNTIYF. The CDR3, as DNA: TGCGCCAGCAGCCGGGGGACAGCTGGAAACACCATATATTTT. V is TRBV4-3 and J is TRBJ1-3; 7 bases agree with TRBD1. The CDR3 runs 14 residues. Germline CDR1 and CDR2: LGHNA and YSLEER. The J segment lost 2 bases and the V segment lost 4 bases, leaving 2 bases of the junction unmatched.

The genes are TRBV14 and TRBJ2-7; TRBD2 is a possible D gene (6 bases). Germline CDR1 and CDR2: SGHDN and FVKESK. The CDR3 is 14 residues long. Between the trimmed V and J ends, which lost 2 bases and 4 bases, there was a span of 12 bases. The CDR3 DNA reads TGTGCCAGCAGCCAACTAACCCGGGGGTACGAGCAGTACTTC. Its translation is CASSQLTRGYEQYF.